The 27 T cell receptor beta chains below come from one sample, sequenced in a study of cytomegalovirus exposure and HLA in healthy donors. The PCR made use of 60 Vbeta and 13 Jbeta primers. Data came from immunoSEQ multiplex PCR; TCRdb stores just in-frame clones and leaves some out. Counted here are 210,000 or so clones, 77% occurring once; the ten biggest clones make up over 2%. Sequences were obtained from PBMCs. The receptors come from a woman in her thirties in good health and CMV-seropositive.

This sequence joins TRBV5-4 and TRBJ1-4; D is uncertain. This CDR3 has 15 amino acids. Germline-derived CDR1 and CDR2 are SGHNT and YYREEE (reference sequence). V lost 0 bases to trimming and J lost 2 bases, with 8 bases between them. CDR3 bases: TGTGCCAGCAGCTTGGCGGGGTCTACTAATGAAAAACTGTTTTTT. As protein: CASSLAGSTNEKLFF.

This clone was seen only once. The chain combines TRBV2 with TRBJ2-5; D possibly corresponds to TRBD2 (5 bases). V shed 3 bases and J shed 5 bases, with 13 bases lying between them. The V gene's germline CDR1 is SNHLY and CDR2 FYNNEI. CDR3 size: 14 residues. CDR3 loop: CASSDLPGGETQYF. The CDR3, as DNA: TGTGCCAGCAGTGATTTACCCGGCGGGGAGACCCAGTACTTC. The whole variable domain, filled in from reference TRBV2 and TRBJ2-5, reads EPEVTQTPSHQVTQMGQEVILRCVPISNHLYFYWYRQILGQKVEFLVSFYNNEISEKSEIFDDQFSVERPDGSNFTLKIRSTKLEDSAMYFCASSDLPGGETQYFGPGTRLLVL.

This chain joins TRBV10-3 and TRBJ1-2; 10 positions agree with TRBD1. The trim removed 6 bases at V and 2 bases at J, leaving 9 bases unmatched. The CDR3 contains 16 residues. Germline CDR1 ENHRY, CDR2 SYGVKD. Here the CDR3 DNA reads TGTGCCATCAGCCAATCCGGGACAGGGGCAAACTATGGCTACACCTTC. Translation: CAISQSGTGANYGYTF.

This chain joins TRBV18 and TRBJ1-1, with D unclear. Germline assignment: CDR1 KGHSH and CDR2 LQKENI. CDR3 size: 13 residues. The germline V and J ends were trimmed by 6 bases and 1 base, with 9 bases remaining between them. The CDR3 DNA reads TGTGCCAGCTCTCGGCGGGAGAACACTGAAGCTTTCTTT. Encoded protein: CASSRRENTEAFF. Full variable domain (rest looked up from reference TRBV18 and TRBJ1-1): NAGVMQNPRHLVRRRGQEARLRCSPMKGHSHVYWYRQLPEEGLKFMVYLQKENIIDESGMPKERFSAEFPKEGPSILRIQQVVRGDSAAYFCASSRRENTEAFFGQGTRLTVV.

The chain employs TRBV6-5 and TRBJ1-3; D gene uncertain. The length of the CDR3 is 15 residues. Germline-derived CDR1 and CDR2 are MNHEY and SVGAGI. Between the trimmed V and J ends, which lost 6 bases and 0 bases, there was a span of 12 bases. As DNA, the CDR3 is TGTGCCAGCAGCAACAGCCGACCCTCTGGAAACACCATATATTTT. It specifies CASSNSRPSGNTIYF.

This clone was counted once. The rearrangement uses TRBV2 and TRBJ1-1, with 9 bases fitting TRBD1. The V segment lost 6 bases and the J segment 1 base; nucleotides outside the gene matches: 3. CDR3 length: 14 amino acids. Germline-derived CDR1 and CDR2 are SNHLY and FYNNEI. The CDR3 DNA sequence: TGTGCCAGCAGGGAGACAGGGGGGAACACTGAAGCTTTCTTT. It is translated as CASRETGGNTEAFF.

The genes are TRBV19 and TRBJ1-4; D remains unclear. Germline V lookup: CDR1 LNHDA, CDR2 SQIVND (reference sequence). The CDR3 extends over 12 amino acids. V lost 5 bases and J 8 bases, leaving 9 bases between the germline ends. In DNA form, the CDR3 reads TGTGCCAGTAGTCCTCCTCTAGAAAAACTGTTTTTT. This translates into CASSPPLEKLFF.

This chain connects TRBV6-6 to TRBJ2-1; the match to TRBD2 covers 8 bases. The CDR3 loop spans 13 amino acids. V lost 5 bases to trimming and J lost 8 bases; unmatched junction nucleotides: 5. Germline V CDR1 and CDR2: MNHNY, SVGAGI (reference sequence). In DNA, the CDR3 is TGTGCCAGCAGTCCTCCTAGCGGGCATGAGCAGTTCTTC. Translated: CASSPPSGHEQFF.

This clone was counted between two and nine times. The chain carries TRBV4-2 and TRBJ1-3, with TRBD1 identical over 8 bases. This CDR3 comprises 16 residues. Germline V gene data show CDR1 as LGHNA and CDR2 as YNFKEQ. Trimming cost V 4 bases and J 4 bases; bases outside gene matches: 9. CDR3 nucleotides: TGTGCCAGCAGCCGCAACTCACAGGGGGACGGAAACACCATATATTTT. Protein: CASSRNSQGDGNTIYF.

This clone was detected once. V and J are TRBV7-2 and TRBJ2-3; a possible D gene is TRBD2 (7 bases). Germline assignment: CDR1 SGHTA and CDR2 FQGNSA. CDR3 size: 17 residues. V was clipped by 0 bases and J by 4 bases, with 17 bases between them. CDR3 in amino acids: CASSLATSGGRADTQYF. The CDR3 DNA is TGTGCCAGCAGCTTAGCCACTTCGGGGGGCCGGGCAGATACGCAGTATTTT.

Points on this clone: Other DNA sequences of this sample code for an identical CDR3. The V gene is TRBV7-3, the J gene TRBJ1-1, with 10 bases fitting TRBD1. Losses at the gene ends were 2 bases for V and 3 bases for J; bases not matched to a gene: 0. Germline values: CDR1 SGHTA, CDR2 FQGTGA. The CDR3 runs to 14 residues. CDR3 region: CASSLGTGDTEAFF. CDR3 DNA sequence: TGTGCCAGCAGCTTAGGGACAGGGGACACTGAAGCTTTCTTT.

The genes are TRBV19 and TRBJ2-7; the match to TRBD1 covers 7 bases. From germline, CDR1 is LNHDA and CDR2 SQIVND (reference sequence). There are 14 residues in the CDR3. Trimming took 5 bases from V and 6 from J; bases not matched to a gene: 10. Written as DNA, the CDR3 is TGTGCCAGTAGTTTCAAGGGACAGACCATCGAGCAGTACTTC. Translated: CASSFKGQTIEQYF. Together with reference TRBV19 and TRBJ2-7, the CDR3 gives the full variable domain: DGGITQSPKYLFRKEGQNVTLSCEQNLNHDAMYWYRQDPGQGLRLIYYSQIVNDFQKGDIAEGYSVSREKKESFPLTVTSAQKNPTAFYLCASSFKGQTIEQYFGPGTRLTVT.

The chain is built from TRBV5-1 and TRBJ2-2; D remains unclear. Germline V gives CDR1 SGHRS, CDR2 YFSETQ. With 0 bases removed from V and 6 bases from J, the gap between germline ends came to 15 bases. The CDR3 totals 16 residues. CDR3 DNA: TGCGCCAGCAGCTTGGCCGTCACGGTCCCACCCGGGGAGCTGTTTTTT. Amino acid sequence: CASSLAVTVPPGELFF.

The rearrangement links TRBV6-5 to TRBJ2-7; 14 nucleotides match TRBD2. The germline V gene has CDR1 MNHEY and CDR2 SVGAGI. The CDR3 totals 15 residues. The ends lost 2 bases at V and 5 bases at J; junction bases unmatched: 2. For the CDR3, the DNA is TGTGCCAGCAGTTACAGACTAGCGGGGGGGAACGAGCAGTACTTC. It encodes CASSYRLAGGNEQYF.

This clone was seen a handful of times. The V and J genes are TRBV4-2 and TRBJ2-1, with 11 bases identical to TRBD2. This CDR3 comprises 15 residues. Germline assignment: CDR1 LGHNA and CDR2 YNFKEQ. Losses at the gene ends were 7 bases for V and 6 bases for J; bases not matched to a gene: 8. The CDR3: CASTLAGGPPNEQFF. Here the CDR3 DNA reads TGTGCCAGCACCTTAGCGGGAGGGCCGCCCAATGAGCAGTTCTTC.

This clone has a single count. The chain recombines TRBV19 with TRBJ1-5, with D maybe TRBD1 (6 bases). CDR1 and CDR2 (germline): LNHDA, SQIVND (reference sequence). The CDR3 runs to 17 residues. V lost 2 bases and J 0 bases, leaving 14 bases between the germline ends. The CDR3 region is CASSILTGFYSNQPQHF. The CDR3 region has the DNA TGTGCCAGTAGTATATTGACAGGATTTTATAGCAATCAGCCCCAGCATTTT.

V usage is TRBV6-5 and J usage is TRBJ2-7; maybe TRBD1 (5 bases). The CDR3 consists of 14 residues. Germline V gives CDR1 MNHEY, CDR2 SVGAGI. The ends were cut back, 2 bases at V and 2 bases at J, with 10 bases in the middle. The CDR3 DNA reads as TGTGCCAGCAGTTACAATCAGGGAACCTACGAGCAGTACTTC. It encodes CASSYNQGTYEQYF.

This clone occurred a few times. The gene calls are TRBV7-2 and TRBJ2-5; D is unclear. In germline, CDR1 is SGHTA, CDR2 FQGNSA. CDR3 length: 14 amino acids. Between the trimmed V and J ends, which lost 3 bases and 1 base, there was a span of 9 bases. CDR3 bases: TGTGCCAGCAGCTTTAGGCAGGTCCAAGAGACCCAGTACTTC. Translation: CASSFRQVQETQYF.

This clone was seen just once. J is TRBJ2-1 and V is TRBV5-1; D may be TRBD2 (6 bases). The CDR3 extends over 14 amino acids. Looked up from germline, CDR1 is SGHRS and CDR2 is YFSETQ. V was shortened by 0 bases and J by 8 bases, with 12 bases between the two germline ends. The CDR3 reads CASSLGLGVHEQFF. In DNA, the CDR3 is TGCGCCAGCAGCTTGGGACTAGGAGTACATGAGCAGTTCTTC.

This sequence joins TRBV7-2 and TRBJ1-2, with 8 bases matching TRBD1. The CDR3 runs to 15 residues. The V segment lost 1 base and the J segment 3 bases; nucleotides outside the gene matches: 4. CDR1 is SGHTA, CDR2 FQGNSA, per germline. In DNA, the CDR3 is TGTGCCAGCAGCTTAGAAGCGGACAGGGACTATGGCTACACCTTC. This gives the protein CASSLEADRDYGYTF.

The genes are TRBV5-6 and TRBJ1-6, with D possibly matching TRBD1 (6 bases). Per the germline V gene, CDR1 is SGHDT and CDR2 is YYEEEE. V was cut by 7 bases and J by 6 bases, with 14 bases left in between. This CDR3 has 14 residues. In DNA, the CDR3 is TGTGCCAGCGGCAACAGGGCGGGTAATTCACCCCTCCACTTT. Encoded protein: CASGNRAGNSPLHF.

This chain uses TRBV10-3 with TRBJ2-5; 9 bases match TRBD2. Germline loops: CDR1 ENHRY, CDR2 SYGVKD. V dropped 3 bases and J dropped 4; count of bases not matched to a gene: 3. The CDR3 extends over 14 amino acids. The CDR3 nucleotides read TGTGCCATCAGTGAAGCGGGGGGAATAGAGACCCAGTACTTC. This gives the protein CAISEAGGIETQYF.

V and J are TRBV5-6 and TRBJ2-1, with 8 positions matching TRBD2. The CDR3 contains 16 residues. Looked up from germline, CDR1 is SGHDT and CDR2 is YYEEEE. With V trimmed by 5 bases and J by 7 bases, 14 bases remained unmatched. This CDR3 reads CASSSSRGAVWNEQFF. CDR3 coding DNA: TGTGCCAGCAGTTCCTCGCGGGGGGCTGTTTGGAATGAGCAGTTCTTC.

The gene calls are TRBV25-1 and TRBJ1-2; 7 bases agree with TRBD1. Germline V gives CDR1 MGHDK, CDR2 SYGVNS. This CDR3 spans 13 amino acids. Losses at the gene ends were 5 bases for V and 7 bases for J; bases not matched to a gene: 7. As DNA, the CDR3 is TGTGCCAGCAGTCCGACAGGGTTGAGTGGCTACACCTTC. Its translation is CASSPTGLSGYTF.

The chain recombines TRBV5-1 with TRBJ2-3; no clear D. Germline assignment: CDR1 SGHRS and CDR2 YFSETQ. The CDR3 extends over 12 amino acids. Trimming took off 0 bases at V and 3 bases at J, with 2 bases between the two ends. CDR3 sequence reads: CASSLATDTQYF. The CDR3 DNA is TGCGCCAGCAGCTTGGCAACAGATACGCAGTATTTT. Filled out from reference TRBV5-1 and TRBJ2-3, the complete variable domain reads KAGVTQTPRYLIKTRGQQVTLSCSPISGHRSVSWYQQTPGQGLQFLFEYFSETQRNKGNFPGRFSGRQFSNSRSEMNVSTLELGDSALYLCASSLATDTQYFGPGTRLTVL.

CDR3 amino acids: CASSSTAGTGAPYGYTF. CDR3 bases: TGTGCCAGCAGTTCCACAGCCGGGACAGGGGCTCCCTATGGCTACACCTTC. V is TRBV28 and J is TRBJ1-2; 10 nucleotides agree with TRBD1. Germline-derived CDR1 and CDR2 are MDHEN and SYDVKM. The CDR3 loop spans 17 amino acids. Germline trimming cut 4 bases from V and 4 bases from J; bases unmatched to any gene: 12.

This chain joins TRBV5-4 and TRBJ1-1; the D gene is possibly TRBD1 (5 bases). This CDR3 comprises 15 residues. Trimming shortened V by 0 bases and J by 6 bases, and 15 bases separated the two germline ends. CDR1 is SGHNT, CDR2 YYREEE, per germline (reference sequence). CDR3 protein: CASSLGGEGRSEAFF. The DNA of the CDR3 is TGTGCCAGCAGCTTGGGTGGGGAGGGACGGTCTGAAGCTTTCTTT.